The clone carrying this T cell receptor (beta chain) was seen repeatedly, ten times or more. Its specificity is not known. TCR alpha and beta CDR3 regions were amplified from RNA using iRepertoire nested multiplex PCR. From the multiplex PCR reads, TCRdb called clonotypes with MiXCR, one entry per CDR3 protein. Here the sample spans about 110,000 distinct CDR3 sequences, 25% to 30% being singletons. This sample is part of a study of glioma-infiltrating T cells. Study results and caveats: Very few CDR3 sequences were shared between tissue and blood. Non-neoplastic patients had below-expected tissue-blood divergence, while all gliomas exceeded expectation.

Deletions cut 5 bases from V and 4 bases from J, with 26 bases between. CDR3 size: 17 residues. The V gene's germline CDR1 is SQVTM and CDR2 ANQGSEA. This chain uses TRBV29-1 with TRBJ1-1, with D perhaps TRBD1 (6 bases). This sequence was found in a human donor with low-grade glioma or glioblastoma, undergoing nonglioma brain surgery, or in good health (not recorded which). Sequencing was performed on glioma tissue, nonneoplastic brain tissue, or PBMCs (not recorded which). CDR3 residues: CSVSPLGFEGGGTEAFF. The CDR3 DNA reads as TGCAGCGTTAGTCCGTTAGGTTTCGAGGGGGGTGGCACTGAAGCTTTCTTT.